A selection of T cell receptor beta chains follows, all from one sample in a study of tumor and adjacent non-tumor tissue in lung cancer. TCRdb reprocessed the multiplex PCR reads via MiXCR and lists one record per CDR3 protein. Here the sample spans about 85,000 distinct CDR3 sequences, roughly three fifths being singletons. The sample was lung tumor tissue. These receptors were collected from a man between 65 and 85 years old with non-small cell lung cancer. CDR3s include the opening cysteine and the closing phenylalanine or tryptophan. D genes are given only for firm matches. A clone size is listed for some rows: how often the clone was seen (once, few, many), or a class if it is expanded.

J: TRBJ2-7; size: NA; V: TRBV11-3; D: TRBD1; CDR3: CPSSPNSSETGYEEQYF; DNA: TGTCCCAGCAGCCCCAACTCCTCCGAGACAGGGTATGAGGAGCAGTACTTC
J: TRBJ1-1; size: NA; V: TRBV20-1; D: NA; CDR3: CSARGGGHLNTEAFF; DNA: TGCAGTGCTAGAGGAGGGGGACACCTGAACACTGAAGCTTTCTTT
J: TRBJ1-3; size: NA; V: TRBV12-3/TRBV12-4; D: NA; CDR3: CASSFRRESTRNTIYF; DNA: TGTGCCAGCAGTTTTCGCCGGGAGTCAACTCGAAACACCATATATTTT
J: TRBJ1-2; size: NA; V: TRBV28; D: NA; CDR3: CASYEYYGHTF; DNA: TGTGCCAGTTACGAGTACTATGGCCACACCTTC
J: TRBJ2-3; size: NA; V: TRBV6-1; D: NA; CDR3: CTSSVTDTHYF; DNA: TGTACCAGCTCAGTCACAGATACGCACTATTTT
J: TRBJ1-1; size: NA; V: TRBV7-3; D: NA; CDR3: CASSPGGFNTEAFF; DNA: TGTGCCAGCAGCCCTGGGGGATTTAATACTGAAGCTTTCTTT
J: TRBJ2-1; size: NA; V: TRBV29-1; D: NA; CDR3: CSLRGDYNEQFF; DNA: TGCAGCCTCCGGGGAGACTACAATGAGCAGTTCTTT
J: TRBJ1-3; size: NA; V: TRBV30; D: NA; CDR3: CAWNRSSGNTIYF; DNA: TGTGCCTGGAACAGGAGCTCTGGAAACACCATATATTTT
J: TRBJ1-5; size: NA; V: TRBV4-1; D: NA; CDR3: CASSQDSFGRVYQPHHF; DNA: TGCGCCAGCAGCCAAGATAGTTTTGGGAGGGTGTATCAGCCCCATCATTTT
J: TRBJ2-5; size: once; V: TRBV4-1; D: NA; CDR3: CASSQVVSSGVTQYF; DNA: TGCGCCAGCAGCCAAGTGGTCAGTAGTGGTGTGACCCAGTACTTC
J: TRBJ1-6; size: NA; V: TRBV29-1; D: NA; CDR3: CNVQDGGKNSPLHF; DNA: TGCAACGTTCAGGACGGGGGCAAAAATTCACCCCTCCACTTT
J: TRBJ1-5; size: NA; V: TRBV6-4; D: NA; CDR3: CASSESQGNQPQHF; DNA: TGTGCCAGCAGTGAAAGCCAGGGGAATCAGCCCCAGCATTTT
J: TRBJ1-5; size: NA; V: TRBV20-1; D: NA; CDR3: CSASPGVGQPKHF; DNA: TGCAGCGCCTCCCCAGGGGTCGGTCAGCCCAAGCATTTT
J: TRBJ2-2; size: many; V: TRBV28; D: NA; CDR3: CAIRRDRTLTGELFF; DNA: TGTGCCATCCGCCGGGACCGGACCCTCACCGGGGAGCTGTTTTTT
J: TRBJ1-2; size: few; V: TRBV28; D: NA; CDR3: CASIQNGGLNYGYTF; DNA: TGTGCCAGCATCCAGAACGGGGGGCTCAACTATGGCTACACCTTC
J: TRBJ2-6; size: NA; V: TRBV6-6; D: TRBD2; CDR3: CANSSSGAPGANILTF; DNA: TGTGCCAACAGTTCTAGCGGGGCTCCTGGGGCCAACATCCTGACTTTC
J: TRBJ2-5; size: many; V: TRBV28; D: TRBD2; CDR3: CATRTSGGNLAQYF; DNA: TGTGCCACCCGGACTAGCGGGGGGAATTTGGCCCAGTACTTC
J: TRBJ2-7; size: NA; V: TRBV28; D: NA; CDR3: CASSHPRQEVRYGQYF; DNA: TGTGCCAGCAGTCACCCCAGACAGGAGGTCCGATACGGGCAGTACTTC
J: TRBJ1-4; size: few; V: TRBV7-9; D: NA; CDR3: CASSLRSTATNEKLFF; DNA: TGTGCCAGCAGCTTAAGGTCGACAGCAACTAATGAAAAACTGTTTTTT
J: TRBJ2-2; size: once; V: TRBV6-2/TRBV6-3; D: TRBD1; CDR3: CGSRGGTGDTGELSF; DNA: TGTGGCAGCAGAGGCGGGACAGGGGACACCGGGGAGCTGTCTTTT
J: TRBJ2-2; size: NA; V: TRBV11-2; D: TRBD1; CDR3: CGGQGSNGELFF; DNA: TGTGGCGGACAGGGTTCGAACGGGGAGCTGTTTTTT
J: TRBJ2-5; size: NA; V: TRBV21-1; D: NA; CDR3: CASNDREKETQYF; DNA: TGTGCCAGCAATGACAGGGAGAAGGAGACCCAGTACTTC
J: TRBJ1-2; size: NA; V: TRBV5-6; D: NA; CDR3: CDSSFAYGYTF; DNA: TGTGACAGCAGCTTTGCTTATGGCTACACATTC
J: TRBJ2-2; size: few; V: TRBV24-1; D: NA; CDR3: CATSVLGGSGELFF; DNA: TGTGCCACCAGTGTCCTCGGGGGCTCCGGGGAGCTGTTTTTT
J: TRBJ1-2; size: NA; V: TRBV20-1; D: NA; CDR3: CSARDLQVGYTF; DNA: TGCAGTGCTAGAGATTTGCAGGTTGGCTACACCTTC
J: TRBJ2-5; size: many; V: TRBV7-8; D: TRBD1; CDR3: CASRKQGASRETQYF; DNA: TGTGCCAGCAGAAAACAGGGGGCATCTCGGGAGACCCAGTACTTC
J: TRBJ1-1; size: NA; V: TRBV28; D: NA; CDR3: CASSLSYWGYTEAFF; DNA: TGTGCCAGCAGTTTAAGTTACTGGGGCTACACTGAAGCTTTCTTT
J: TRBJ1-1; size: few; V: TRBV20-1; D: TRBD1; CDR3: CSTRAGTGLTEAFF; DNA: TGCAGTACTAGGGCCGGGACAGGGTTGACTGAAGCTTTCTTT
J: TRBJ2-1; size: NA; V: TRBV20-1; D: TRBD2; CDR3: CSATGTSGRGEQFF; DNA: TGCAGTGCTACAGGGACTAGCGGGAGAGGTGAGCAGTTCTTC
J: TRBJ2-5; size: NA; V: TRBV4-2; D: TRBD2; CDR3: CVSSQELTSGGDTQYF; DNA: TGTGTCAGCAGCCAAGAGTTGACTAGCGGGGGCGATACCCAGTACTTC
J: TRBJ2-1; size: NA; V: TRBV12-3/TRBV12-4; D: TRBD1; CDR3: CASGGQESFSEQFF; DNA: TGTGCCAGCGGTGGACAGGAGTCCTTCAGTGAGCAGTTCTTC
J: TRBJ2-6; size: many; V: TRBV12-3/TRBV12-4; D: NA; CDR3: CASSPVLRSGANVLTF; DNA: TGTGCCAGCAGCCCTGTGTTAAGGTCTGGGGCCAACGTCCTGACTTTC
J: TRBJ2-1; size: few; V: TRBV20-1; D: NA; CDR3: CSARDLEQRTVDEQFF; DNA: TGCAGTGCTAGAGATCTTGAACAGCGGACCGTAGATGAGCAGTTCTTC
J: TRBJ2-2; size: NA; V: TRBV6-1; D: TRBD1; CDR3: CASSVPTQRQGGAGELFF; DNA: TGTGCCAGCAGTGTACCAACCCAGAGACAGGGGGGGGCCGGGGAGCTGTTTTTT
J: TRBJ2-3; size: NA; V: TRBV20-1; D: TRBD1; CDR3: CSTPGDRGGTQYF; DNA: TGCAGTACGCCGGGAGACAGGGGAGGTACGCAGTATTTT
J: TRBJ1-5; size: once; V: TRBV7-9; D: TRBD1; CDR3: CASSLGWTGVCQPQHF; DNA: TGTGCCAGCAGCTTAGGCTGGACAGGGGTGTGTCAGCCCCAGCATTTT
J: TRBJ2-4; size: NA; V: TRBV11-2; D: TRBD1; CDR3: CASSHGFRTGAPGSKNIQYF; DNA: TGTGCCAGCAGCCATGGGTTCCGGACAGGGGCCCCTGGGTCCAAAAACATTCAGTACTTC
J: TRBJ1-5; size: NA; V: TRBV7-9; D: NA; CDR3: CASSLALGGQAGNQPQHF; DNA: TGTGCCAGCAGCTTAGCGTTGGGTGGGCAGGCTGGCAATCAGCCCCAGCATTTT
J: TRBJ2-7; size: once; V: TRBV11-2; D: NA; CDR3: CASSLTCEQYF; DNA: TGTGCCAGCAGCTTAACCTGCGAACAGTACTTC
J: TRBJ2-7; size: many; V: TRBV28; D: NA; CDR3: CASSSRGGGSYEQYF; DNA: TGTGCCAGCAGCTCCCGAGGGGGAGGGTCCTACGAGCAGTACTTC
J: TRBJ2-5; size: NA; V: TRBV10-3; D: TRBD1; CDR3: CTISLTGQKTQYF; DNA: TGTACCATCAGCCTGACAGGGCAAAAGACCCAGTACTTC
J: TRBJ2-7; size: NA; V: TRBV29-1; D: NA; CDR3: CSAARTGRDEQDF; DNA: TGCAGCGCTGCAAGGACAGGGAGGGACGAGCAGGACTTC